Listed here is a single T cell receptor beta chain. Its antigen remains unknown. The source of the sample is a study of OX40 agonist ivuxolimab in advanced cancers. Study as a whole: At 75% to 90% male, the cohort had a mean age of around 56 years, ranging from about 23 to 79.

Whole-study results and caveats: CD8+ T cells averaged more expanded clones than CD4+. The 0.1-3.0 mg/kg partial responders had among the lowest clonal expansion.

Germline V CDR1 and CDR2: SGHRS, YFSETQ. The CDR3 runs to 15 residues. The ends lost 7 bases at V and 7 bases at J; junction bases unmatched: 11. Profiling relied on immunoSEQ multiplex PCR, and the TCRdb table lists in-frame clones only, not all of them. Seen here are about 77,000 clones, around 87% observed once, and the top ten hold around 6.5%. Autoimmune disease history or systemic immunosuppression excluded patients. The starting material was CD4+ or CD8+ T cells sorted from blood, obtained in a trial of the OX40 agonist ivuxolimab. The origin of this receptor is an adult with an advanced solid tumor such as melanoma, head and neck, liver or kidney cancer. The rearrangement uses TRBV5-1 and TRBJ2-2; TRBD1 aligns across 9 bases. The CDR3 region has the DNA TGCGCCAGCCGACCAACAGGGGGCGCGGGCGGGGAGCTGTTTTTT. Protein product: CASRPTGGAGGELFF.